This TCR beta chain stems from a study of blood T cells in healthy people across ages. Study observations and caveats: Diversity of TCR beta per million T cells declined in a roughly linear way with age. Possibly confounding the expanded clonotype changes was the fact that donor CMV status was unknown.

Individuals who donated were healthy Caucasians from Russia aged 6 to 90. Note on this clonotype: Antigen: not known.

The use of a sample-barcoded 5' primer and a J-beta primer mix characterized a second PCR of about 6 to 12 cycles. Carrying 12 random nucleotides, a template-switch adaptor labeled each individual cDNA molecule. TCRdb independently ran MiXCR on the 5' RACE reads; one entry per CDR3 protein. The profile covers 780,000 or so distinct CDR3 sequences, with 45% to 70% appearing a single time and about 26% taken by the ten largest. V lost 5 bases, J lost 8 bases, and 6 bases stayed unmatched. Germline V lookup: CDR1 SEHNR, CDR2 FQNEAQ (reference sequence). The CDR3 spans 14 residues. The J gene is TRBJ1-4, the V gene TRBV7-9, with 9 bases matching TRBD1. Sequencing was performed on blood. This TCR derives from a man between 35 and 55 years old in good health. The CDR3 sequence is CASSPWTGEEKLFF. The CDR3 DNA is TGTGCCAGCAGCCCTTGGACAGGGGAAGAAAAACTGTTTTTT.